The clone carrying this T cell receptor beta chain has a count of ten or more. Its specificity is not known. The data derive from a study of PD-L1 blockade in urothelial cancer. Turning to the study itself: Chemotherapy regimens numbering 0 to 3 had been given to patients.

Clones were read by immunoSEQ multiplex PCR, and TCRdb kept only the in-frame ones, dropping some. The sample includes 55,000 to 80,000 clones, 70% to 90% of them seen just once. Whole-study results and caveats: Patients with durable benefit had greater blood expansion of tumor-associated TCR clones 3 weeks into treatment.

The time point: pretreatment peripheral blood. This sequence originates from a man aged 55 to 70 with urothelial cancer. The sequencing here drew on PBMCs, taken around atezolizumab (anti-PD-L1) treatment.

This CDR3 reads CALQQGAVDTGELFF. The CDR3 bases are TGTGCCTTGCAACAGGGGGCAGTGGACACCGGGGAGCTGTTTTTT. V gene TRBV30 combines with J gene TRBJ2-2, with 9 positions matching TRBD1. Germline V gene sequence: CDR1 GTSNPN, CDR2 SVGIG (reference sequence). The CDR3 runs 15 residues. Germline trimming cut 7 bases from V and 3 bases from J; bases unmatched to any gene: 9.